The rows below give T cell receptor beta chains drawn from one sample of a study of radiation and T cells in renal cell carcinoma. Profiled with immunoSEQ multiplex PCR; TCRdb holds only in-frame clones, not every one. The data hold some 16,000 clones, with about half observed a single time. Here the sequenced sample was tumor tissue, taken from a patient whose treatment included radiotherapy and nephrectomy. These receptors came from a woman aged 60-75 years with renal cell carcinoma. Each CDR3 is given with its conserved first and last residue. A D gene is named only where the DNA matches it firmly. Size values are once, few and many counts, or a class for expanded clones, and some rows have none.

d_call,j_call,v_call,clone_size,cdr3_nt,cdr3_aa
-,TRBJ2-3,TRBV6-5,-,TGTGCCAGCAGAAACCCGGGACACTACACAGATACGCAGTATTTT,CASRNPGHYTDTQYF
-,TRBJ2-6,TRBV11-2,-,TGTGCCAGCAGCGGGGGCAACGTCCTGACTTTC,CASSGGNVLTF
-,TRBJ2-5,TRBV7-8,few,TGTGCCAGCAGCTTTGGACAGCAAGAGACCCAGTACTTC,CASSFGQQETQYF
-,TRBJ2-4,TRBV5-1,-,TGCGCCAGCAGGGACACGGAAAAAAACATTCAGTACTTC,CASRDTEKNIQYF
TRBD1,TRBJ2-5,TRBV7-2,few,TGTGCCAGCAGCCCCCACCCGGGACAGGGAGGGGAGACCCAGTACTTC,CASSPHPGQGGETQYF
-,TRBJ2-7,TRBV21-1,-,TGTGCCAGCAGCAAATTGGGAACAGAGAGGATTTACGAGCAGTACTTC,CASSKLGTERIYEQYF
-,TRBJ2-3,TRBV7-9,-,TGTGCCAGCAGCTTAAAACGGGCGGGCACAGATACGCAGTATTTT,CASSLKRAGTDTQYF
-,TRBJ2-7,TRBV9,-,TGTGCCAGCAGCGTATCCCCGATATCAAGGTCCTACGAGCAGTACTTC,CASSVSPISRSYEQYF
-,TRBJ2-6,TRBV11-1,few,TGTGCCAGCAGCTTAGAATCCGAAGCTGGGGCCAACGTCCTGACTTTC,CASSLESEAGANVLTF
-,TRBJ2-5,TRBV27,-,TGTGCCAGCAGTTGGGCAGGGAGCGAGACCCAGTACTTC,CASSWAGSETQYF
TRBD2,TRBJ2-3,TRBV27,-,TGTGCCAGCAGTTTAGGACTAGCGGGGGGGCGTAGGACAGATACGCAGTATTTT,CASSLGLAGGRRTDTQYF
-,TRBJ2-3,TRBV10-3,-,TGTGCCTCGAACCCCGGGGATACGCAGTATTTT,CASNPGDTQYF
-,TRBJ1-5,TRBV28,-,TGTGCCAGCAGTTCCTACACCCCGAATTATCAGCCCCAGCATTTT,CASSSYTPNYQPQHF
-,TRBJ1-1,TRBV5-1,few,TGCGCCAGCAGCTTGGCCTTAGGTTTGAACACTGAAGCTTTCTTT,CASSLALGLNTEAFF
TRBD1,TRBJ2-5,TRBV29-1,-,TGCAGCGGACAGGGCTGGGAAGGAGGCACCCAGTACTTC,CSGQGWEGGTQYF
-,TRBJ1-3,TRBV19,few,TGTGCCAGTAGCCCGACTGGGAGGCTGTCTGGAAACACCATATATTTT,CASSPTGRLSGNTIYF
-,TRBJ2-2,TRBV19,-,TGTGCCAGTAGTATCGGGGGTATCGGGGAGCTGTTTTTT,CASSIGGIGELFF
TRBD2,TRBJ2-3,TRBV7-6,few,TGTGCCAGCAGCCCAGCGGGGTGGGCAGATACGCAGTATTTT,CASSPAGWADTQYF
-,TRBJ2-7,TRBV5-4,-,TGTGCCAGCAGCCCGGGTCGAGTTTCCTACGAGCAGTACTTC,CASSPGRVSYEQYF
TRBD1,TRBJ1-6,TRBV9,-,TGTGCCAGCAGCGAGGGGCCGGGACAGTCTAATTCACCCCTCCACTTT,CASSEGPGQSNSPLHF
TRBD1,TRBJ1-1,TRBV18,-,TGTGCCAGCTCTACGGGACAGGGTGGCACTGAAGCTTTCTTT,CASSTGQGGTEAFF
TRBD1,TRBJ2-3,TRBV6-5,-,TGTGCCAGCAGTTACGGGACAGGGGTAACAGATACGCAGTATTTT,CASSYGTGVTDTQYF
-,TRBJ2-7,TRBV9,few,TGTGCCAGCAGTCTTACACAGGACTCCCCCGAGCAGTACTTC,CASSLTQDSPEQYF
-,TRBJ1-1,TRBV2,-,TGTGCCAGCAATTTGGCAGGGATGAACACTGAAGCTTTCTTT,CASNLAGMNTEAFF
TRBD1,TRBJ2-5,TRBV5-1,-,TGCGCCAGCAGCTGGGCGGACAGGAAAGAGACCCAGTACTTC,CASSWADRKETQYF
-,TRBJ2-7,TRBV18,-,TGTGCCAGCTCACCAGGGCCCAACTACGAGCAGTACTTC,CASSPGPNYEQYF
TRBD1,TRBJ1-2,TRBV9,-,TGTGCCAGCAGGAGGGACAGGGGGGTTGGCTACACCTTC,CASRRDRGVGYTF
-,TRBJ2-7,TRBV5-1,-,TGCGCCAGCAGCTTGCGGTCAGGAACCCCCGAGCAGTACTTC,CASSLRSGTPEQYF
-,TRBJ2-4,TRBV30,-,TGTGCCTGGAGTGCCCGAGGGGTCGTAACAAACATTCAGTACTTC,CAWSARGVVTNIQYF
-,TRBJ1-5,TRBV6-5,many,TGTGCCAGCAGTTACTCCCATAGAGGCAATCAGCCCCAGCATTTT,CASSYSHRGNQPQHF
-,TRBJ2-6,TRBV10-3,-,TGTGCCATCAGTGAGTCTGCAGAGCCGGGGGCCAACGTCCTGACTTTC,CAISESAEPGANVLTF
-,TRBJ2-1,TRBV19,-,TGTGCCAGTAGTTGGCGGGGTGAGCAGTTCTTC,CASSWRGEQFF
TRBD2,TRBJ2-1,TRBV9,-,TGTGCCAGCAGCGTAGCCAGCGGGAGGGCCAATGAGCAGTTCTTC,CASSVASGRANEQFF
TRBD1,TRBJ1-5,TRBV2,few,TGTGCCAGCAGTGGCCCAAGCGACAGGGAGTTAAGCAATCAGCCCCAGCATTTT,CASSGPSDRELSNQPQHF
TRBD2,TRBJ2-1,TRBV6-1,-,TGTGCCAGCAGGCGACTAGCGGACAATGAGCAGTTCTTC,CASRRLADNEQFF
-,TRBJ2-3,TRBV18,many,TGTGCCAGCTCACCACCCTTCCTCCAAGCGGATACGCAGTATTTT,CASSPPFLQADTQYF
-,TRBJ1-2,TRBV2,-,TGTGCCAGCAGTGAGGGGATTCGTGGGGGCTACACCTTC,CASSEGIRGGYTF
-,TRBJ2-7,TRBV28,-,TGTGCCAGCAGTTTTAGCTACGAGCAGTACTTC,CASSFSYEQYF
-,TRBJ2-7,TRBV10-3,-,TGTGCCATCAGTGAGACACTTAACTACGAGCAGTACTTC,CAISETLNYEQYF
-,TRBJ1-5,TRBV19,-,TGTGCCAGTAGTATCGGCGGCCAGCCCGGGCGTTTT,CASSIGGQPGRF
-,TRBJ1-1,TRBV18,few,TGTGCCAGCTCACCACTAAGACAGAGAAGCCTTTTCCCCACTGAAGCTTTCTTT,CASSPLRQRSLFPTEAFF
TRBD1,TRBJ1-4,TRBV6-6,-,TGTGCCAGCAGTGGTCGGGACAGCATCTTT,CASSGRDSIF
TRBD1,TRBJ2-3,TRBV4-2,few,TGTGCCAGCAGCTTGGCGGGGACAGGGCCAGATACGCAGTATTTT,CASSLAGTGPDTQYF
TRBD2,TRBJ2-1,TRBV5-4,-,TGTGCCAGCAGCTTAGGACTAGCGTTTGAGCAGTTCTTC,CASSLGLAFEQFF
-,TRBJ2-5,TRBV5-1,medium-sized,TGCGCCAGCAGCTTCGATTCGGGGGGCGCATTCAAAGAGACCCAGTACTTC,CASSFDSGGAFKETQYF
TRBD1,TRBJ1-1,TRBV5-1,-,TGCGCCAGCAGCTTAGGGACAGGGATAGTGGACACTGAAGCTTTCTTT,CASSLGTGIVDTEAFF
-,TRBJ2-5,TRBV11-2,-,TGTGCCAGCAGCTTATCGCCTCCGGGAGTCCAGTACTTC,CASSLSPPGVQYF
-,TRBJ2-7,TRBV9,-,TGTGCCAGCAGCCTCGGTCTCGTGGTCTACGAGCAGTACTTC,CASSLGLVVYEQYF
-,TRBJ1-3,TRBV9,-,TGTGCCAGCAGCGTAGCGGGAAGCTCTGGAAACACCATATATTTT,CASSVAGSSGNTIYF
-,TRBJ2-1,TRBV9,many,TGTGCCAGCAGCGGGAGGGGACGGGCCTACAATGAGCAGTTCTTC,CASSGRGRAYNEQFF